This T cell receptor (beta chain) was retrieved from a study of cytomegalovirus exposure and HLA in healthy donors. Study-wide context: The same platform was used for the 100 to 150 validation repertoires and the 500 to 700 first-cohort repertoires, a later analysis reported. Regarding the study as a whole: Three chains tied to CMV proved CMV antigen-specific in vitro. First-cohort TCR clusters tended to co-occur in the approximately 120 validation repertoires, a later analysis found.

Some clones are missing from TCRdb's copy, which holds only in-frame ones; the method was immunoSEQ multiplex PCR. The sample has over 110,000 clones, roughly 86% seen once. The donors were members of the roughly 120-subject validation cohort (separate from the roughly 700-subject first cohort). The CDR3 sequence is 16 residues long. The junction had 11 bases not matched to a gene; V was cut back by 4 bases and J by 5 bases. Germline V lookup: CDR1 SGHRS, CDR2 YFSETQ. Concerning this clone itself: Its antigen is undetermined.

The rearrangement links TRBV5-1 to TRBJ2-1; 8 nucleotides agree with TRBD2. Material for sequencing was PBMCs. The TCR was taken from a man younger than 35 in good health and CMV-seropositive. The CDR3 spells CASSRSGTRGDNEQFF. CDR3 bases: TGCGCCAGCAGCCGGTCGGGGACTAGAGGGGACAATGAGCAGTTCTTC.